These T cell receptor beta chains were read from a single sample in a study of hypomethylating agent response in myelodysplastic syndrome. Sequenced by immunoSEQ multiplex PCR; TCRdb stores in-frame clones only, minus some. The profile shows about 4,500 clones, roughly 77% of them singletons. Sequenced material: bone marrow, taken before or after starting hypomethylating agent treatment for myelodysplastic syndrome (not recorded which). The receptors here all came from a human donor with myelodysplastic syndrome. The conserved cysteine and the conserved F or W are not part of the CDR3 here. The order of the fields is V gene, D gene, clone size, J gene, CDR3 length, CDR3 protein. A D gene is named only where the DNA matches it firmly. Clone sizes are given selectively: once, few, many, or a class where the clone is expanded.

v_call: TRBV5-1; d_call: TRBD2; clone_size: NA; j_call: TRBJ2-3; cdr3_length: 16; cdr3_aa: ASSLGLAGGNIRDTQY
v_call: TRBV7-9; d_call: NA; clone_size: NA; j_call: TRBJ2-5; cdr3_length: 12; cdr3_aa: ASSLLGGQETQY
v_call: TRBV10-3; d_call: NA; clone_size: NA; j_call: TRBJ2-1; cdr3_length: 11; cdr3_aa: AISEFGGDEQF
v_call: TRBV6-5; d_call: NA; clone_size: NA; j_call: TRBJ2-7; cdr3_length: 14; cdr3_aa: ASSSETRITIYEQY
v_call: TRBV12-5; d_call: NA; clone_size: NA; j_call: TRBJ2-4; cdr3_length: 10; cdr3_aa: ASGPQGNIQY
v_call: TRBV11-2; d_call: NA; clone_size: NA; j_call: TRBJ1-6; cdr3_length: 14; cdr3_aa: ASSVDLVRFNSPLH
v_call: TRBV7-2; d_call: TRBD2; clone_size: NA; j_call: TRBJ2-1; cdr3_length: 13; cdr3_aa: ASSLFSSGVDEQF
v_call: TRBV6-5; d_call: TRBD2; clone_size: NA; j_call: TRBJ2-1; cdr3_length: 14; cdr3_aa: ASSYSVTSSRDEQF
v_call: TRBV6-5; d_call: TRBD1; clone_size: NA; j_call: TRBJ1-4; cdr3_length: 13; cdr3_aa: ASSYSWQGDEKLF
v_call: TRBV25-1; d_call: NA; clone_size: NA; j_call: TRBJ1-1; cdr3_length: 14; cdr3_aa: ASSEYRGGVNTEAF
v_call: TRBV6-1; d_call: NA; clone_size: NA; j_call: TRBJ2-2; cdr3_length: 11; cdr3_aa: ASRGTNTGELF
v_call: TRBV19; d_call: NA; clone_size: NA; j_call: TRBJ2-7; cdr3_length: 11; cdr3_aa: ASSMGVNYEQY
v_call: TRBV7-9; d_call: NA; clone_size: NA; j_call: TRBJ1-1; cdr3_length: 11; cdr3_aa: ASSWDGNTEAF
v_call: TRBV5-4; d_call: TRBD1; clone_size: NA; j_call: TRBJ1-4; cdr3_length: 13; cdr3_aa: ASSSEGAPNEKLF
v_call: TRBV19; d_call: NA; clone_size: NA; j_call: TRBJ1-5; cdr3_length: 13; cdr3_aa: ASSITAYSNQPQH
v_call: TRBV15; d_call: TRBD2; clone_size: NA; j_call: TRBJ2-5; cdr3_length: 12; cdr3_aa: ATSRDPAPGGQY
v_call: TRBV13; d_call: TRBD1; clone_size: NA; j_call: TRBJ1-2; cdr3_length: 14; cdr3_aa: ASSLGQGGRPYGYT
v_call: TRBV5-1; d_call: NA; clone_size: NA; j_call: TRBJ1-1; cdr3_length: 10; cdr3_aa: ASSSPPSKAF
v_call: TRBV9; d_call: TRBD2; clone_size: NA; j_call: TRBJ2-3; cdr3_length: 14; cdr3_aa: ASSVRLAGDTDTQY
v_call: TRBV28; d_call: NA; clone_size: NA; j_call: TRBJ1-2; cdr3_length: 13; cdr3_aa: ASRYLDRDNYGYT
v_call: TRBV18; d_call: TRBD1; clone_size: NA; j_call: TRBJ1-2; cdr3_length: 13; cdr3_aa: ASSRPTGSGYGYT
v_call: TRBV6-5; d_call: NA; clone_size: NA; j_call: TRBJ1-2; cdr3_length: 11; cdr3_aa: ASSPIGVYGYT
v_call: TRBV9; d_call: NA; clone_size: NA; j_call: TRBJ1-1; cdr3_length: 14; cdr3_aa: ASSVGDSSPYTEAF
v_call: TRBV6-5; d_call: NA; clone_size: NA; j_call: TRBJ1-2; cdr3_length: 12; cdr3_aa: ASSRRQNYYGYT
v_call: TRBV5-1; d_call: NA; clone_size: NA; j_call: TRBJ2-7; cdr3_length: 10; cdr3_aa: ASSLEVGLVY
v_call: TRBV28; d_call: TRBD1; clone_size: NA; j_call: TRBJ2-2; cdr3_length: 15; cdr3_aa: ASRQPSGTGDTGELF
v_call: TRBV6-5; d_call: TRBD1; clone_size: NA; j_call: TRBJ2-7; cdr3_length: 13; cdr3_aa: ASRGTGGKSYEQY
v_call: TRBV5-4; d_call: NA; clone_size: NA; j_call: TRBJ2-7; cdr3_length: 13; cdr3_aa: ASSLFGTGNYEQY
v_call: TRBV5-1; d_call: TRBD2; clone_size: NA; j_call: TRBJ2-5; cdr3_length: 12; cdr3_aa: ASSLVLALETQY
v_call: TRBV7-8; d_call: TRBD1; clone_size: NA; j_call: TRBJ2-3; cdr3_length: 14; cdr3_aa: ASSERGGAFGDTQY
v_call: TRBV30; d_call: TRBD1; clone_size: few; j_call: TRBJ1-3; cdr3_length: 17; cdr3_aa: AWSVQGWDSEISGNTIY
v_call: TRBV5-6; d_call: NA; clone_size: NA; j_call: TRBJ1-2; cdr3_length: 13; cdr3_aa: ASRQGAAGDYGYT
v_call: TRBV6-4; d_call: NA; clone_size: NA; j_call: TRBJ1-2; cdr3_length: 13; cdr3_aa: ASSPDRTTLYGYT
v_call: TRBV7-6; d_call: TRBD1; clone_size: NA; j_call: TRBJ2-7; cdr3_length: 13; cdr3_aa: ASSVGTGRNYEQY
v_call: TRBV6-5; d_call: NA; clone_size: NA; j_call: TRBJ2-7; cdr3_length: 11; cdr3_aa: ASSYAPGYEQY
v_call: TRBV6-5; d_call: NA; clone_size: NA; j_call: TRBJ1-6; cdr3_length: 14; cdr3_aa: ASSYIRGVEGSPLH
v_call: TRBV6-5; d_call: NA; clone_size: medium-sized; j_call: TRBJ1-2; cdr3_length: 10; cdr3_aa: ASSYVGSGYT
v_call: TRBV2; d_call: NA; clone_size: NA; j_call: TRBJ1-2; cdr3_length: 13; cdr3_aa: ASRGPLEAEYGYT
v_call: TRBV6-5; d_call: NA; clone_size: NA; j_call: TRBJ1-5; cdr3_length: 12; cdr3_aa: ASSYIGLGQPQH
v_call: TRBV18; d_call: NA; clone_size: few; j_call: TRBJ2-3; cdr3_length: 9; cdr3_aa: ASFSTDTQY
v_call: TRBV11-3; d_call: TRBD2; clone_size: NA; j_call: TRBJ2-1; cdr3_length: 14; cdr3_aa: ASSSRGGGINNEQF
v_call: TRBV7-9; d_call: NA; clone_size: NA; j_call: NA; cdr3_length: 9; cdr3_aa: ASSRGYEQY